The 32 T cell receptor beta chains presented below share a single source sample, sequenced in a study of shared clonotypes between healthy human individuals (dated by TCRdb to 2018 to 2020). Receptors were amplified or captured by the immunoSEQ multiplex PCR assay. What TCRdb holds here is the immuneACCESS table cut down to in-frame rearrangements. Part of the clones is not present; checked against another copy, under half of the missing clones reflect an unresolved V gene, and the others are unexplained. The sample profile shows more than 2 million clones; over 85% of them were found once. More than 0.1% of the sample lies in the top ten. Sequencing was carried out using naive CD4+ T cells sorted from blood. Sample cell subset or site, as interpreted from the label and publication: CD45RA+ positively selected. The receptors shown here come from a man younger than 35 in good health.

The chain carries TRBV5-1 and TRBJ2-5; perhaps TRBD1 as D (5 bases). V was shortened by 0 bases and J by 3 bases, with 15 bases between the two germline ends. The CDR3 totals 16 residues. Germline V gives CDR1 SGHRS, CDR2 YFSETQ. This chain's CDR3 is CASSLVPQGTKETQYF. The CDR3 DNA reads TGCGCCAGCAGCTTGGTCCCGCAGGGTACAAAAGAGACCCAGTACTTC.

This chain uses TRBV5-1 with TRBJ2-7, with 9 bases matching TRBD1. Trimming removed 3 bases from V and 6 bases from J; junction bases left unmatched: 10. Germline values: CDR1 SGHRS, CDR2 YFSETQ. The CDR3 length is 15 residues. The CDR3 DNA reads as TGCGCCAGCAGCTCAACCGGGACAGGGTTTGGCGAGCAGTACTTC. Translating it yields CASSSTGTGFGEQYF.

The chain employs TRBV18 and TRBJ2-3; 8 bases agree with TRBD2. Looked up from germline, CDR1 is KGHSH and CDR2 is LQKENI. V was clipped by 6 bases and J by 1 base; unmatched bases: 9. CDR3 size: 16 residues. The CDR3 DNA is TGTGCCAGCTCTGCAACTAGCGGAGACGGCACAGATACGCAGTATTTT. Translation gives CASSATSGDGTDTQYF.

The rearrangement joins TRBV18 to TRBJ1-5, with 11 bases fitting TRBD1. With V trimmed by 1 base and J by 6 bases, 2 bases remained unmatched. The CDR3 extends over 15 amino acids. Germline loops: CDR1 KGHSH, CDR2 LQKENI. The CDR3 nucleotides read TGTGCCAGCTCACCACAAGGGACAGGGGGTCAGCCCCAGCATTTT. The encoded protein is CASSPQGTGGQPQHF.

The chain employs TRBV18 and TRBJ2-1, with D perhaps assigned TRBD1 or TRBD2 (5 bases each). Trimming took 0 bases from V and 2 from J, leaving 8 bases between them. Germline V gene lookup returns CDR1 KGHSH and CDR2 LQKENI. The CDR3 loop spans 15 amino acids. CDR3 sequence reads: CASSPPGRTYNEQFF. CDR3 nucleotide sequence: TGTGCCAGCTCACCACCGGGACGGACCTACAATGAGCAGTTCTTC. Together with reference TRBV18 and TRBJ2-1, the CDR3 gives the full variable domain: NAGVMQNPRHLVRRRGQEARLRCSPMKGHSHVYWYRQLPEEGLKFMVYLQKENIIDESGMPKERFSAEFPKEGPSILRIQQVVRGDSAAYFCASSPPGRTYNEQFFGPGTRLTVL.

The CDR3 here is CASSPSWGHGYGYTF. The DNA for the CDR3 is TGTGCCAGCAGTCCCTCATGGGGGCACGGCTATGGCTACACCTTC. The rearrangement links TRBV27 to TRBJ1-2, with a weak D call TRBD1 (6 bases). There are 15 residues in the CDR3. V dropped 5 bases and J dropped 4 bases, with 17 bases sitting between them. Germline-derived CDR1 and CDR2 are MNHEY and SMNVEV (reference sequence).

CDR3 DNA sequence: TGTGCCAGCAGCCCCACCGTAGCGGGAGGACGCGAGCAGTACTTC. Protein product: CASSPTVAGGREQYF. V and J are TRBV7-2 and TRBJ2-7; 10 positions agree with TRBD2. The CDR3 spans 15 residues. The germline V gene encodes CDR1 SGHTA and CDR2 FQGNSA. V lost 5 bases and J lost 6; bases outside the gene matches: 10. The entire variable domain, with the rest obtained from reference TRBV7-2 and TRBJ2-7, is as follows: GAGVSQSPSNKVTEKGKDVELRCDPISGHTALYWYRQSLGQGLEFLIYFQGNSAPDKSGLPSDRFSAERTGGSVSTLTIQRTQQEDSAVYLCASSPTVAGGREQYFGPGTRLTVT.

The rearrangement links TRBV7-9 to TRBJ1-5; 7 bases fit TRBD1. Germline V gene lookup returns CDR1 SEHNR and CDR2 FQNEAQ (reference sequence). The CDR3 is made up of 13 amino acids. The ends lost 11 bases at V and 3 bases at J; junction bases unmatched: 7. Here the CDR3 reads CAVQGMNNQPQHF. The CDR3, as DNA: TGTGCCGTACAGGGGATGAACAATCAGCCCCAGCATTTT.

V is TRBV5-6 and J is TRBJ2-5; 7 bases map to TRBD2. Trimming removed 0 bases from V and 1 base from J; junction bases left unmatched: 3. Germline lookup yields CDR1 SGHDT and CDR2 YYEEEE. The CDR3 length is 15 residues. CDR3 protein: CASSLASGRQETQYF. CDR3 coding DNA: TGTGCCAGCAGCTTGGCTAGCGGACGCCAAGAGACCCAGTACTTC.

With regard to this clone: This sample also contains other DNA sequences that code for the same CDR3. V usage is TRBV7-2 and J usage is TRBJ2-3; maybe TRBD1 (5 bases). Germline V gene sequence: CDR1 SGHTA, CDR2 FQGNSA. The CDR3 sequence is 13 residues long. V gave up 6 bases and J gave up 3 bases, with 10 bases separating them. CDR3 DNA: TGTGCCAGCAGAAGGACATCGACAGATACGCAGTATTTT. Translating it yields CASRRTSTDTQYF.

The J gene is TRBJ1-1, the V gene TRBV4-1; D gene unclear. The germline CDR1 and CDR2 sequences are MGHRA and YSYEKL. The length of the CDR3 is 16 residues. V lost 4 bases and J 0 bases, leaving 15 bases between the germline ends. Here the CDR3 reads CASSLVHGKVNTEAFF. For the CDR3, the DNA is TGCGCCAGCAGCCTTGTTCATGGAAAAGTGAACACTGAAGCTTTCTTT.

The CDR3 coding sequence is TGTGCCACCAGCAGAGGACCCCTTAGCAATCAGCCCCAGCATTTT. It yields the protein CATSRGPLSNQPQHF. The chain links TRBV15 to TRBJ1-5; D is unresolved. The CDR3 loop spans 15 amino acids. V lost 1 base and J 0 bases, leaving 7 bases between the germline ends. CDR1 LNHNV and CDR2 YYDKDF come from the germline V gene (reference sequence).

V gene TRBV2 combines with J gene TRBJ2-1, with 8 positions matching TRBD2. Germline V gene sequence: CDR1 SNHLY, CDR2 FYNNEI. The CDR3 contains 14 residues. Unmatched junction bases numbered 7, after V lost 5 bases and J lost 7 bases. CDR3 bases: TGTGCCAGCAGTCCACGACTAGCGAGGAATGAGCAGTTCTTC. Translation gives CASSPRLARNEQFF.

The chain couples TRBV7-2 to TRBJ2-7; 15 bases agree with TRBD2. Germline V gene lookup returns CDR1 SGHTA and CDR2 FQGNSA. After removal of 5 bases from V and 3 bases from J, the junction contained 2 bases not matched to a gene. The CDR3 has 15 amino acids. This chain's CDR3 is CASSRTSGGVYEQYF. The CDR3 DNA reads as TGTGCCAGCAGCCGGACTAGCGGGGGGGTCTACGAGCAGTACTTC. Variable domain in full (rest from reference TRBV7-2 and TRBJ2-7): GAGVSQSPSNKVTEKGKDVELRCDPISGHTALYWYRQSLGQGLEFLIYFQGNSAPDKSGLPSDRFSAERTGGSVSTLTIQRTQQEDSAVYLCASSRTSGGVYEQYFGPGTRLTVT.

The chain recombines TRBV11-2 with TRBJ1-5, with D possibly matching TRBD1 (5 bases). Germline V lookup: CDR1 SGHAT, CDR2 FQNNGV. This CDR3 comprises 15 residues. The germline V and J ends were trimmed by 6 bases and 0 bases, with 12 bases remaining between them. The CDR3, as DNA: TGTGCCAGCAGTAAGGGGCAGTATAGCAATCAGCCCCAGCATTTT. This gives the protein CASSKGQYSNQPQHF.

The chain recombines TRBV5-1 with TRBJ1-4; 9 positions match TRBD1. This CDR3 region has 15 residues. Unmatched junction bases numbered 7, after V lost 3 bases and J lost 7 bases. Germline CDR1 is SGHRS and CDR2 is YFSETQ. The CDR3 is CASSSGGTGTEKLFF. The CDR3 bases are TGCGCCAGCAGCTCGGGAGGGACAGGGACTGAAAAACTGTTTTTT.

V gene TRBV10-3 combines with J gene TRBJ2-7; TRBD1 matches at 7 bases. From germline, CDR1 is ENHRY and CDR2 SYGVKD. J lost 2 bases, V lost 4 bases, and 14 bases had no gene match. The CDR3 totals 17 residues. The CDR3 sequence: CAISGPTTGTNTYEQYF. Written as DNA, the CDR3 is TGTGCCATCAGTGGCCCCACGACAGGGACCAACACCTACGAGCAGTACTTC.

A remark on this clone: This sample also contains other DNA sequences that code for the same CDR3. This chain uses TRBV29-1 with TRBJ1-2; D unclear. V lost 1 base to trimming and J lost 8 bases, with 8 bases between them. The germline V gene encodes CDR1 SQVTM and CDR2 ANQGSEA. The CDR3 runs 11 residues. Here the CDR3 reads CSVEGGRGYTF. The CDR3 DNA follows: TGCAGCGTTGAAGGAGGGAGAGGCTACACCTTC.

In its sample, this clone was seen a few times. The chain joins TRBV6-5 to TRBJ1-2, with D tentatively TRBD1 (6 bases). The CDR3 contains 14 residues. The germline V and J ends were trimmed by 6 bases and 3 bases, with 14 bases remaining between them. The germline gives CDR1 MNHEY, CDR2 SVGAGI. CDR3: CASSRGQLDYGYTF. DNA for the CDR3: TGTGCCAGCAGCCGAGGACAGTTGGACTATGGCTACACCTTC.

This chain links TRBV7-9 with TRBJ1-1; D remains ambiguous. Trimming took 2 bases from V and 3 from J, leaving 7 bases between them. CDR3 length equals 13 residues. Germline V gene lookup returns CDR1 SEHNR and CDR2 FQNEAQ (reference sequence). As DNA, the CDR3 is TGTGCCAGCAGCTTAAGTCAGGACACTGAAGCTTTCTTT. This sequence encodes CASSLSQDTEAFF.

The J gene is TRBJ1-4, the V gene TRBV11-2, with TRBD1 identical over 7 bases. Germline values: CDR1 SGHAT, CDR2 FQNNGV. The trim removed 3 bases at V and 0 bases at J, leaving 4 bases unmatched. The CDR3 extends over 16 amino acids. CDR3 bases: TGTGCCAGCAGCTTTAGTACAGGGGCAACTAATGAAAAACTGTTTTTT. Translation: CASSFSTGATNEKLFF.

The V gene is TRBV9, the J gene TRBJ2-1; 7 bases fit TRBD2. The germline gives CDR1 SGDLS, CDR2 YYNGEE. Trimming took 0 bases from V and 12 from J; bases not matched to a gene: 9. The CDR3 totals 14 residues. The CDR3 sequence: CASSVATGGALQFF. Written as DNA, the CDR3 is TGTGCCAGCAGCGTAGCTACGGGAGGAGCACTGCAGTTCTTC.

The V gene is TRBV10-1, the J gene TRBJ2-2, with D hard to call. The CDR3 is 14 amino acids. Per the germline V gene, CDR1 is WNHNN and CDR2 is SYGVQD (reference sequence). V was cut by 4 bases and J by 1 base, with 7 bases left in between. CDR3 bases: TGCGCCAGCAGTGCTCAGATGAACACCGGGGAGCTGTTTTTT. It encodes CASSAQMNTGELFF.

This clone was seen only once. This sequence joins TRBV30 and TRBJ1-4; 9 bases line up with TRBD1. The V and J ends lost 1 base and 8 bases, in that order; junction bases with no gene match: 5. The CDR3 is 14 residues long. The V gene's germline CDR1 is GTSNPN and CDR2 SVGIG (reference sequence). This CDR3 reads CAWSDGQGNEKLFF. The CDR3 DNA follows: TGTGCCTGGAGTGATGGACAGGGGAACGAAAAACTGTTTTTT.

The CDR3 region has the DNA TGTGCCAGTAGTAGGGGGTTCGAGCAGTACTTC. Its translation: CASSRGFEQYF. The V gene is TRBV19, the J gene TRBJ2-7; D might be TRBD1 or TRBD2, each matching 5 bases. Deletions cut 4 bases from V and 6 bases from J, with 7 bases between. This CDR3 contains 11 residues. Germline lookup yields CDR1 LNHDA and CDR2 SQIVND (reference sequence). Supplemented by reference TRBV19 and TRBJ2-7, the full variable domain reads DGGITQSPKYLFRKEGQNVTLSCEQNLNHDAMYWYRQDPGQGLRLIYYSQIVNDFQKGDIAEGYSVSREKKESFPLTVTSAQKNPTAFYLCASSRGFEQYFGPGTRLTVT.

As for this clone: Other DNA sequences from this sample encode an identical CDR3 as well. The J gene is TRBJ2-5, the V gene TRBV5-6; D ambiguous. In germline, CDR1 is SGHDT, CDR2 YYEEEE. Trimming removed 1 base from V and 2 bases from J, with 6 bases in between. The CDR3 runs to 13 residues. CDR3 sequence reads: CASSLRYQETQYF. In DNA form, the CDR3 reads TGTGCCAGCAGCTTGCGCTATCAAGAGACCCAGTACTTC.

The chain couples TRBV18 to TRBJ1-4; unclear D gene. The ends were cut back, 3 bases at V and 0 bases at J, with 5 bases in the middle. Germline loops: CDR1 KGHSH, CDR2 LQKENI. The CDR3 has 14 amino acids. CDR3 DNA sequence: TGTGCCAGCTCACCCAGCCCAACTAATGAAAAACTGTTTTTT. Residues: CASSPSPTNEKLFF. The full variable domain, its missing parts supplied by reference TRBV18 and TRBJ1-4, is NAGVMQNPRHLVRRRGQEARLRCSPMKGHSHVYWYRQLPEEGLKFMVYLQKENIIDESGMPKERFSAEFPKEGPSILRIQQVVRGDSAAYFCASSPSPTNEKLFFGSGTQLSVL.

V gene TRBV10-1 combines with J gene TRBJ2-7, with 9 bases aligning to TRBD2. With 5 bases clipped from V and 6 bases from J, the junction kept 5 bases outside the gene matches. CDR3 length equals 13 residues. From germline, CDR1 is WNHNN and CDR2 SYGVQD (reference sequence). The CDR3: CASSSAGGCEQYF. The CDR3 nucleotides are TGCGCCAGCAGTTCAGCGGGAGGCTGCGAGCAGTACTTC.

The rearrangement joins TRBV6-6 to TRBJ1-5; D is ambiguous. Trimming pared 5 bases from V and 7 bases from J, leaving 15 bases between. In germline, CDR1 is MNHNY, CDR2 SVGAGI (reference sequence). The CDR3 covers 14 residues. The CDR3 region has the DNA TGTGCCAGCAGTCCGACCGCGGGAGGGCAGCCCCAGCATTTT. The encoded protein is CASSPTAGGQPQHF.

The chain is built from TRBV5-6 and TRBJ2-7, with 12 bases identical to TRBD2. This CDR3 contains 15 residues. The J segment lost 2 bases and the V segment lost 4 bases, leaving 4 bases of the junction unmatched. Germline V gene data show CDR1 as SGHDT and CDR2 as YYEEEE. This CDR3 reads CASSPRLAGAYEQYF. The CDR3 DNA follows: TGTGCCAGCAGCCCCCGACTAGCGGGAGCCTACGAGCAGTACTTC.

The chain combines TRBV20-1 with TRBJ2-5; D possibly uses TRBD1 or TRBD2 (7 bases each). CDR1 and CDR2 from the germline V gene are DFQATT and SNEGSKA (reference sequence). V was trimmed by 3 bases and J by 12 bases, leaving 14 bases between them. This CDR3 contains 11 residues. The CDR3: CSASPQGREYF. The CDR3 DNA reads TGCAGTGCTAGCCCACAGGGGAGGGAGTACTTC.

The gene calls are TRBV4-3 and TRBJ2-2, with a weak D call TRBD2 (6 bases). The V gene's germline CDR1 is LGHNA and CDR2 YSLEER. V lost 4 bases and J lost 1, with 10 bases in between. The CDR3 contains 15 residues. This CDR3 is CASSRGLVNTGELFF. The CDR3 bases are TGCGCCAGCAGCCGGGGACTCGTGAACACCGGGGAGCTGTTTTTT.